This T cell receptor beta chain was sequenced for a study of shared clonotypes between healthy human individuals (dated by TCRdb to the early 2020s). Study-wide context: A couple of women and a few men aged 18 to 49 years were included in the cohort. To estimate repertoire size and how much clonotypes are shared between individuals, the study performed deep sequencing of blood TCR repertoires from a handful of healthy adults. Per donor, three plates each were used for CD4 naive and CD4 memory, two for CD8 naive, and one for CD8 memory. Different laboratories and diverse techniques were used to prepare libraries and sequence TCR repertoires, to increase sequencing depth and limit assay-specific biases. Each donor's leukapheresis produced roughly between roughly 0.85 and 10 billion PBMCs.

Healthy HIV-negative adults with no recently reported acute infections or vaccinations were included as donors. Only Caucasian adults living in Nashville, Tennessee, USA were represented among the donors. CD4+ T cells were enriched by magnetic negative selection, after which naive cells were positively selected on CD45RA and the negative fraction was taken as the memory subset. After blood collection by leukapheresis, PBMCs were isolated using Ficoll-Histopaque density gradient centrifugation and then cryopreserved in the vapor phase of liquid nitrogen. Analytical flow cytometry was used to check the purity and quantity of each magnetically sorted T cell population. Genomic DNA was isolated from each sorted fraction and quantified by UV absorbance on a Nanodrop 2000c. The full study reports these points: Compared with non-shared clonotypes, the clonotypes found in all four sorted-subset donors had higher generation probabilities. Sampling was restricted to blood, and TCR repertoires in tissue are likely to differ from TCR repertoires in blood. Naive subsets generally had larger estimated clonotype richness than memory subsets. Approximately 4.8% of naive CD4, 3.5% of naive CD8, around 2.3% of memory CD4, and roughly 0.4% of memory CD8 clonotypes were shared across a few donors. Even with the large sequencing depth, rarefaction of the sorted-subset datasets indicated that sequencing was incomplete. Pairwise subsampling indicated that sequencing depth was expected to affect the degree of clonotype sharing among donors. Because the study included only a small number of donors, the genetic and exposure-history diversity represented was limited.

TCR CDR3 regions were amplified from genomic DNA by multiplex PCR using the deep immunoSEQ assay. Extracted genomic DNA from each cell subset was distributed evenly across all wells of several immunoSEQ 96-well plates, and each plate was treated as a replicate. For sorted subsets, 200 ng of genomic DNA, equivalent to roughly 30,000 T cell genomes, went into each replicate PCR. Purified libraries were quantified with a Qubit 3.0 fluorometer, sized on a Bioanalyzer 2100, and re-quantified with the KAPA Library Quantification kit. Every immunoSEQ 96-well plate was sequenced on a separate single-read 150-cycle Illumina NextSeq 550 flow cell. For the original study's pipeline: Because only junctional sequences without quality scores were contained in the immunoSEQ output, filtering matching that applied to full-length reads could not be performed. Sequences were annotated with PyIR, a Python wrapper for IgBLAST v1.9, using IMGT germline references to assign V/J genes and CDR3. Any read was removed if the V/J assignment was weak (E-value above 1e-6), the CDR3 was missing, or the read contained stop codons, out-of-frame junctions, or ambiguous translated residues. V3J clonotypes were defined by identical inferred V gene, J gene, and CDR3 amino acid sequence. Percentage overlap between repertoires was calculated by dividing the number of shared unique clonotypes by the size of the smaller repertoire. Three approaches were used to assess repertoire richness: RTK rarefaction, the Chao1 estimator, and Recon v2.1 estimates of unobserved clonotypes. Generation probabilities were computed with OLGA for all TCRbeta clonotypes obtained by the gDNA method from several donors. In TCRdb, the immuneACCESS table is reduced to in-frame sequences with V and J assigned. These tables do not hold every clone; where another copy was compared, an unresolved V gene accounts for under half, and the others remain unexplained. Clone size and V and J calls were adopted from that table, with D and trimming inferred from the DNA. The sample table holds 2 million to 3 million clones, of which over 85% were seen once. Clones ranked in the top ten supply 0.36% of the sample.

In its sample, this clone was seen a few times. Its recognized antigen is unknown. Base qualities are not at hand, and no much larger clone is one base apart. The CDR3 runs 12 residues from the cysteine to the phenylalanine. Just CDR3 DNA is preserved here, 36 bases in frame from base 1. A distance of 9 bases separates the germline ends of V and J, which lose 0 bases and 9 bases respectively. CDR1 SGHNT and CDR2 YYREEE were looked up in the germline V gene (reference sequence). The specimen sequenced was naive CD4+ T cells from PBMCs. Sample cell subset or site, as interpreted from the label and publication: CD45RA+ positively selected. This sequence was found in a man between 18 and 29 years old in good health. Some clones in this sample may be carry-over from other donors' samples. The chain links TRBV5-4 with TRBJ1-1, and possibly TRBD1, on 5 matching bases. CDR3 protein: CASSLVGTQAFF. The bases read TGTGCCAGCAGCTTGGTGGGGACCCAAGCTTTCTTT.